These 21 T cell receptor beta chains share one sample of origin, sequenced in a study of cytomegalovirus exposure and HLA in healthy donors (dated by TCRdb to about 2017). The library was made by the immunoSEQ multiplex PCR assay. The multiplex PCR relied on a mix of 60 forward primers for TCR Vbeta segments and 13 reverse primers for TCR Jbeta segments. In its TCRdb copy, this immuneACCESS table keeps in-frame sequences only and misses some clones. Where compared with another copy, unresolved V genes explain less than half of these, and the others have no known cause. Present in this sample are 200,000 to 250,000 clones, 82% of which were seen just once. The ten largest clones capture 0.5% to 0.7% of the sample. Sample: PBMCs. These TCRs come from a woman aged 40 to 50 in good health and CMV-seronegative.

This clone has only a few counts. V usage is TRBV16 and J usage is TRBJ1-2, with D possibly being TRBD1 (5 bases). Germline CDR1 is KGHSY and CDR2 is FQNENV. CDR3 size: 14 residues. Trimming took off 0 bases at V and 4 bases at J, with 9 bases between the two ends. The CDR3: CASSQSGGSYGYTF. The CDR3 DNA is TGTGCCAGCAGCCAATCGGGGGGATCCTATGGCTACACCTTC.

V usage is TRBV9 and J usage is TRBJ2-5; D is perhaps TRBD2 (6 bases). There are 14 residues in the CDR3. The germline CDR1 and CDR2 sequences are SGDLS and YYNGEE. Trimming stripped 4 bases from V and 3 bases from J, with 13 bases between. The CDR3, as DNA: TGTGCCAGCAGCCCCCTAGGCGGGAAAGAGACCCAGTACTTC. It is translated as CASSPLGGKETQYF.

This clone was counted only a few times. V is TRBV2 and J is TRBJ1-5, with a tentative D call TRBD1 (6 bases). The V gene lost 10 bases and the J gene lost 3 bases, with 16 bases spanning the gap. Germline V gives CDR1 SNHLY, CDR2 FYNNEI. The CDR3 is 14 residues long. CDR3 loop: CAKSATGINQPQHF. The DNA for the CDR3 is TGTGCCAAGTCTGCGACAGGAATCAATCAGCCCCAGCATTTT.

This clone was seen only a few times. The chain joins TRBV6-5 to TRBJ1-3, with a possible D match to TRBD1 (6 bases). The CDR3 length is 15 residues. Germline assignment: CDR1 MNHEY and CDR2 SVGAGI. Trimming pared 6 bases from V and 4 bases from J, leaving 16 bases between. The CDR3 coding sequence is TGTGCCAGCAGCCGTTCAGGGGATAGAGGAAACACCATATATTTT. Protein: CASSRSGDRGNTIYF.

The chain uses TRBV7-2 and TRBJ1-4; D unclear. Trimming cost V 1 base and J 2 bases, with 11 bases left between them. This CDR3 contains 16 residues. Germline V CDR1 and CDR2: SGHTA, FQGNSA. Here the CDR3 DNA reads TGTGCCAGCAGCTTAGGGTCCCGGAGGACTAATGAAAAACTGTTTTTT. As protein: CASSLGSRRTNEKLFF.

This chain joins TRBV9 and TRBJ2-2; D might be TRBD2 (7 bases). The germline CDR1 and CDR2 sequences are SGDLS and YYNGEE. The ends were cut back, 0 bases at V and 4 bases at J, with 16 bases in the middle. This CDR3 is 17 amino acids long. CDR3 loop: CASSVEPVGGPTGELFF. CDR3 bases: TGTGCCAGCAGCGTAGAACCGGTGGGGGGGCCCACCGGGGAGCTGTTTTTT.

This clone was seen only once. The rearrangement joins TRBV7-3 to TRBJ2-2; no reliable D call. Germline values: CDR1 SGHTA, CDR2 FQGTGA. V was clipped by 5 bases and J by 5 bases, with 6 bases between them. This CDR3 comprises 12 residues. The CDR3 loop reads CASSLSTGELFF. The CDR3 DNA sequence: TGTGCCAGCAGCCTTAGTACCGGGGAGCTGTTTTTT. Complete variable domain (other parts from reference TRBV7-3 and TRBJ2-2): GAGVSQTPSNKVTEKGKYVELRCDPISGHTALYWYRQSLGQGPEFLIYFQGTGAADDSGLPNDRFFAVRPEGSVSTLKIQRTERGDSAVYLCASSLSTGELFFGEGSRLTVL.

The chain couples TRBV27 to TRBJ1-1; TRBD1 is a possible D gene (5 bases). The V and J ends lost 2 bases and 4 bases respectively, with 14 bases between them. The germline V gene encodes CDR1 MNHEY and CDR2 SMNVEV (reference sequence). The CDR3 loop spans 15 amino acids. The CDR3 region is CASSLVQGWGTEAFF. The DNA for the CDR3 is TGTGCCAGCAGTTTAGTCCAGGGATGGGGCACTGAAGCTTTCTTT.

V and J are TRBV6-1 and TRBJ2-3, with TRBD1 identical over 10 bases. CDR3 length: 13 residues. Germline-derived CDR1 and CDR2 are MNHNS and SASEGT. Unmatched junction bases numbered 4, after V lost 11 bases and J lost 2 bases. In DNA, the CDR3 is TGTGCCGGACGACAGGGGGCCACAGATACGCAGTATTTT. This sequence encodes CAGRQGATDTQYF.

This sequence joins TRBV11-2 and TRBJ1-1; 8 bases are shared with TRBD1. The germline gives CDR1 SGHAT, CDR2 FQNNGV. The CDR3 is 15 amino acids. V lost 1 base, J lost 10 bases, and 11 bases stayed unmatched. The CDR3 spells CASSLGQFGGQGAFF. CDR3 DNA sequence: TGTGCCAGCAGCTTAGGACAATTTGGCGGACAGGGAGCTTTCTTT.

V and J are TRBV18 and TRBJ2-3, with D tentatively TRBD2 (6 bases). With 5 bases removed from V and 4 bases from J, the gap between germline ends came to 13 bases. Germline-derived CDR1 and CDR2 are KGHSH and LQKENI. The CDR3 has 14 amino acids. The CDR3 coding sequence is TGTGCCAGCTCAAGCGGATGGGAGGCAGATACGCAGTATTTT. Encoded protein: CASSSGWEADTQYF.

This clone was seen only a few times. The rearrangement joins TRBV7-9 to TRBJ1-2; D gene ambiguous. V shed 5 bases and J shed 8 bases, with 18 bases lying between them. Germline assignment: CDR1 SEHNR and CDR2 FQNEAQ (reference sequence). The CDR3 length is 14 residues. CDR3 residues: CASSPPRQPGGYTF. Here the CDR3 DNA reads TGTGCCAGCAGCCCTCCCCGACAACCGGGGGGCTACACCTTC.

J is TRBJ1-5 and V is TRBV21-1. TRBV21-1 is designated a pseudogene. The CDR3 loop spans 13 amino acids. CDR3 sequence (DNA): TGTGCCAGCAGCAAAGGTAGGGAGAGGCCCCAGCATTTT. Translated: CASSKGRERPQHF.

The chain joins TRBV7-6 to TRBJ2-2; 7 bases map to TRBD1. The V gene's germline CDR1 is SGHVS and CDR2 FNYEAQ. The CDR3 is 17 amino acids. With V trimmed by 5 bases and J by 6 bases, 15 bases remained unmatched. The CDR3 protein is CASSPTSRQGRPGELFF. DNA of the CDR3: TGTGCCAGCAGCCCTACGAGCCGACAGGGACGTCCCGGGGAGCTGTTTTTT.

The chain combines TRBV6-1 with TRBJ2-4, with D unclear. V lost 0 bases and J 9 bases, leaving 12 bases between the germline ends. CDR3 length: 14 amino acids. The V gene's germline CDR1 is MNHNS and CDR2 SASEGT. CDR3 protein: CASSEATRIGIQYF. CDR3 nucleotides: TGTGCCAGCAGTGAAGCGACTCGGATAGGCATTCAGTACTTC.

The V gene is TRBV9, the J gene TRBJ2-3; D is unclear. Germline values: CDR1 SGDLS, CDR2 YYNGEE. With 4 bases removed from V and 4 bases from J, the gap between germline ends came to 13 bases. The CDR3 is 14 residues long. CDR3 in DNA: TGTGCCAGCAGCCCCTCCTCAGGCGCAGATACGCAGTATTTT. It codes for CASSPSSGADTQYF.

The rearrangement links TRBV19 to TRBJ2-1, with 8 bases aligning to TRBD1. The length of the CDR3 is 15 residues. CDR1 LNHDA and CDR2 SQIVND come from the germline V gene (reference sequence). Trimming removed 6 bases from V and 7 bases from J; junction bases left unmatched: 11. The CDR3 reads CASSDRGRVGNEQFF. CDR3 DNA: TGTGCCAGTAGCGACAGGGGTCGGGTAGGGAATGAGCAGTTCTTC.

This clone was seen more than once but under ten times. This chain connects TRBV30 to TRBJ1-1, with TRBD1 matching over 8 bases. Germline V gene sequence: CDR1 GTSNPN, CDR2 SVGIG (reference sequence). CDR3 length: 13 residues. Unmatched junction bases numbered 3, after V lost 5 bases and J lost 1 base. The DNA of the CDR3 is TGTGCCTGGGACAGGGGCTCGAACACTGAAGCTTTCTTT. This sequence encodes CAWDRGSNTEAFF. Combining the CDR3 with reference TRBV30 and TRBJ1-1 gives the whole variable domain SQTIHQWPATLVQPVGSPLSLECTVEGTSNPNLYWYRQAAGRGLQLLFYSVGIGQISSEVPQNLSASRPQDRQFILSSKKLLLSDSGFYLCAWDRGSNTEAFFGQGTRLTVV.

On this clone itself: Distinct nucleotide sequences in the sample also encode this CDR3. The V call is TRBV5-1, the J call TRBJ1-4, with 8 nucleotides matching TRBD1. From germline, CDR1 is SGHRS and CDR2 YFSETQ. CDR3 length equals 15 residues. The ends lost 0 bases at V and 5 bases at J; junction bases unmatched: 3. The CDR3 nucleotides are TGCGCCAGCAGCTTGGGGACAGGGTTAAATGAAAAACTGTTTTTT. It translates to CASSLGTGLNEKLFF.

This clone was found a few times. The chain couples TRBV7-2 to TRBJ2-7; TRBD2 matches at 16 bases. This CDR3 has 16 amino acids. Germline assignment: CDR1 SGHTA and CDR2 FQGNSA. The junction had 8 bases not matched to a gene; V was cut back by 5 bases and J by 7 bases. CDR3 coding DNA: TGTGCCAGCAGCCAAGGGACTAGCGGGGGGGCCCGGGAGCAGTACTTC. This sequence encodes CASSQGTSGGAREQYF.

The chain joins TRBV2 to TRBJ1-1; perhaps TRBD1 as D (5 bases). Germline-derived CDR1 and CDR2 are SNHLY and FYNNEI. The CDR3 sequence is 11 residues long. V was trimmed by 4 bases and J by 11 bases, leaving 11 bases between them. This CDR3 reads CASSVEGRAFF. For the CDR3, the DNA is TGTGCCAGCAGTGTAGAGGGGAGGGCTTTCTTT.